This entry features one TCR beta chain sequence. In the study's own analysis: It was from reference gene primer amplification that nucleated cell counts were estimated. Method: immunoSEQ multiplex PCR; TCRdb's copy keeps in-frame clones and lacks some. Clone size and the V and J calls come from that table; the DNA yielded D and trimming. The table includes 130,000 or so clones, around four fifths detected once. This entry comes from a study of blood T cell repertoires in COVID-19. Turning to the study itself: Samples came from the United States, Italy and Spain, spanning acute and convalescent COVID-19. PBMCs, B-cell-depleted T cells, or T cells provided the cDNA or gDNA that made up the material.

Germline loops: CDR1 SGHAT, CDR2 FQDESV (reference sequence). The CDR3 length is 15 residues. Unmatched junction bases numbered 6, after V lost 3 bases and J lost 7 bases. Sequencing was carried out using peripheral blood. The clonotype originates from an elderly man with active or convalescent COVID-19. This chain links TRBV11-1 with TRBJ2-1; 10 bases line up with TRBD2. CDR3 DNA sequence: TGTGCCAGCAGCTTCGGGAGCGGGGGGGTGAATGAGCAGTTCTTC. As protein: CASSFGSGGVNEQFF.